Below are 8 T cell receptor beta chains sequenced from a single sample in a study of OX40 agonist ivuxolimab in advanced cancers. Clones were read by immunoSEQ multiplex PCR, and TCRdb kept only the in-frame ones, dropping some. The sample shows over 60,000 clones, 88% of them seen only once. The material was CD4+ or CD8+ T cells sorted from blood, obtained in a trial of the OX40 agonist ivuxolimab. These receptors were taken from an adult with an advanced solid tumor such as melanoma, head and neck, liver or kidney cancer.

The chain uses TRBV30 and TRBJ1-1; 7 bases are shared with TRBD1. The CDR3 is made up of 15 amino acids. Germline CDR1 GTSNPN, CDR2 SVGIG (reference sequence). Losses at the gene ends were 0 bases for V and 1 base for J; bases not matched to a gene: 5. CDR3 protein: CAWSVTGTENTEAFF. CDR3 DNA: TGTGCCTGGAGTGTCACCGGGACAGAGAACACTGAAGCTTTCTTT.

The J gene is TRBJ1-5, the V gene TRBV15, with D possibly TRBD1 on 6 matching bases. V shed 0 bases and J shed 0 bases, with 15 bases lying between them. The CDR3 spans 18 residues. Germline V gene sequence: CDR1 LNHNV, CDR2 YYDKDF (reference sequence). In DNA form, the CDR3 reads TGTGCCACCAGCAGAGACCGGGGAGGACAGTCTAGCAATCAGCCCCAGCATTTT. Protein product: CATSRDRGGQSSNQPQHF.

This chain connects TRBV28 to TRBJ2-4; D call uncertain. CDR3 size: 18 residues. Germline V gene data show CDR1 as MDHEN and CDR2 as SYDVKM. Trimming cost V 4 bases and J 3 bases, with 22 bases left between them. CDR3 loop: CASSSVAFSIPDKNIQYF. As DNA, the CDR3 is TGTGCCAGCAGTTCGGTCGCTTTTTCAATTCCCGACAAAAACATTCAGTACTTC. The full variable domain, its missing parts supplied by reference TRBV28 and TRBJ2-4, is DVKVTQSSRYLVKRTGEKVFLECVQDMDHENMFWYRQDPGLGLRLIYFSYDVKMKEKGDIPEGYSVSREKKERFSLILESASTNQTSMYLCASSSVAFSIPDKNIQYFGAGTRLSVL.

The chain is built from TRBV27 and TRBJ2-1; TRBD2 aligns across 13 bases. V gave up 5 bases and J gave up 8 bases; unmatched junction bases: 6. Per germline, CDR1 MNHEY and CDR2 SMNVEV (reference sequence). This CDR3 region has 15 residues. CDR3 coding DNA: TGTGCCAGCAGTATAACTAGCGGGGGGGCCGATGAGCAGTTCTTC. It translates to CASSITSGGADEQFF.

This clone is categorized as medium-sized. The J gene is TRBJ1-5, the V gene TRBV15, with a weak D call TRBD1 (6 bases). Trimming took 1 base from V and 4 from J, leaving 11 bases between them. The germline V gene has CDR1 LNHNV and CDR2 YYDKDF (reference sequence). The CDR3 totals 15 residues. In DNA form, the CDR3 reads TGTGCCACCAGCAGAGCGACTACAGGGAATCAGCCCCAGCATTTT. Amino acid sequence: CATSRATTGNQPQHF.

V gene TRBV7-2 combines with J gene TRBJ2-3; D is ambiguous. There are 12 residues in the CDR3. V was shortened by 1 base and J by 6 bases, with 5 bases between the two germline ends. CDR1 is SGHTA, CDR2 FQGNSA, per germline. DNA of the CDR3: TGTGCCAGCAGCTTAGACGCGGATACGCAGTATTTT. It encodes CASSLDADTQYF.

This clone showed up just once. J is TRBJ2-1 and V is TRBV5-1, with D uncertain. Per the germline V gene, CDR1 is SGHRS and CDR2 is YFSETQ. Trimming pared 1 base from V and 0 bases from J, leaving 20 bases between. The CDR3 spans 19 residues. The CDR3 coding sequence is TGCGCCAGCAGCTTGCGAAGTGTATCGGAAAGGGCCTCCTACAATGAGCAGTTCTTC. Amino acids: CASSLRSVSERASYNEQFF.

The chain combines TRBV7-9 with TRBJ1-2; tentatively, D is TRBD1 (5 bases). The CDR3 loop spans 13 amino acids. Between the trimmed V and J ends, which lost 4 bases and 6 bases, there was a span of 12 bases. The V gene's germline CDR1 is SEHNR and CDR2 FQNEAQ (reference sequence). DNA of the CDR3: TGTGCCAGCAGCTCGACAGAACCGGATGGCTACACCTTC. This gives the protein CASSSTEPDGYTF.